This paragraph covers one TCR beta chain sequence. The specificity of this receptor is unknown. No much larger clone is present one base from it, and per-base qualities are unavailable. This sample was included in a study of radiation and T cells in renal cell carcinoma (dated by TCRdb to 2019 to 2021). Regarding the research as a whole: A total of fewer than 55 samples underwent TCR beta sequencing, made up of 25 or so tumors and about 27 peripheral blood samples. The final blood draw took place at 4 weeks after radiation, the same time as nephrectomy. A total of 3.5 million to 4.5 million unique CDR3 nucleotide sequences, encoding 2.5 million to 3 million unique CDR3 amino acid sequences, were found across all 50 or so samples. Overall study results and their limits: Blood repertoire dynamics were not followed beyond 4 weeks after treatment. Because pretreatment tumor biopsies were not available, the baseline intratumoral presence of clonotypes could not be determined. In blood, the top tumor clonotypes increased between baseline and 2 weeks post-radiation and then shrank by 4 weeks, which suggests that tumor-resident clones expanded only transiently. The single-armed trial design could not address effects of radiation dose or scheduling on the TCR repertoire.

The immunoSEQ kit was used, according to the manufacturer's recommendations, to generate TCR beta libraries from genomic DNA. To prepare libraries, a first multiplex PCR with proprietary primers was run, followed by a second PCR that added unique barcodes, and a bead cleanup was done after each round. A positive control reaction and a negative control reaction, both provided in the kit, were run with every batch of samples. The final libraries were assessed on an Agilent 4200 TapeStation D1000 ScreenTape, pooled by volume, and quantified by qPCR. An Illumina NextSeq500 fitted with a MidOutput 150-cycle cartridge performed the sequencing, running 156 Read1 cycles and 15 Index1 cycles with the kit's custom primers. The pooled library was loaded at approximately 1.1 pM with a 20% PhiX control spike-in. For the original study's pipeline: Vendor-processed data were analyzed in R, and a clonotype was defined as all T cells sharing the same CDR3 nucleotide sequence. In the clone abundance analyses, frequencies were normalized to the 10,000 most abundant clones in each sample. Public T cell clones, which averaged fewer than five per sample, were excluded before analysis. An abundance difference of at least 32-fold between compartments was the criterion for calling clonotypes tumor-enriched or baseline blood-enriched. A beta-binomial differential abundance model was used to identify clonotypes that were expanded or contracted between blood time points. Similarity between tumor and blood repertoires was quantified using the Baroni-Urbani and Buser coefficient, and groups were compared with two-tailed Wilcoxon tests in R. TCRdb limited this immuneACCESS table to in-frame rearrangements with V and J called. A share of clones is missing; checked studies link under half to unresolved V genes, and the rest is unexplained. From that table come the V and J calls and clone size; the DNA was used to work out D and trimming. For this sample the table gives about 83,000 clones, of which over 65% were detected only once. Together, the top ten hold 2% to 3% of the sample.

The cysteine opens and the phenylalanine closes a CDR3 of 20 amino acids. Kept here is only the CDR3 DNA, which spans 60 bases and is read in frame from base 1. The germline V gene gives CDR1 as LGHNA and CDR2 as YNFKEQ. After removal of 4 bases from V and 7 bases from J, the junction retains 17 bases not matched to a gene. This specimen's time point label, interpreted: blood 4 weeks post-SBRT, at nephrectomy. This specimen's treatment or condition label, interpreted: 15 Gy SBRT to primary tumor, nephrectomy 4 weeks later. Samples were obtained from a clinical trial, in which 15 Gy stereotactic body radiation therapy was delivered to primary renal cell carcinomas and nephrectomy was performed 4 weeks later. To track tumor-enriched clonotypes, serial peripheral blood was sampled from radiation-treated patients at baseline and at 2 weeks and 4 weeks after SBRT. Every patient's renal cell carcinoma showed clear cell pathology. The QIAamp DNA Blood Mini Kit (Qiagen) was used to prepare genomic DNA for TCR sequencing. The analyses included only samples that passed all quality control checks.

This receptor was obtained from a woman aged 55-69 years with renal cell carcinoma. The specimen was blood, collected from a patient whose treatment included radiotherapy and nephrectomy. In this chain, TRBV4-2 is recombined with TRBJ1-6, with TRBD1 identical over 12 junction bases. In nucleotide form, the sequence is TGTGCCAGCAGCCGCACAGGGACAGGGGGCAGGTGGGGTAGCAATTCACCCCTCCACTTT. Its protein product is CASSRTGTGGRWGSNSPLHF.